This is a list of T cell receptor beta chains from one sample in a study of OX40 agonist ivuxolimab in advanced cancers. Clones were read by immunoSEQ multiplex PCR, and TCRdb kept only the in-frame ones, dropping some. The top ten clones hold 7.5% to 9.5% of a sample with about 54,000 clones, around 93% of them seen once. The sequencing here drew on CD4+ or CD8+ T cells sorted from blood, taken in a trial of the OX40 agonist ivuxolimab. These receptors originate from an adult with an advanced solid tumor such as melanoma, head and neck, liver or kidney cancer. The conserved cysteine and the conserved F or W are not part of the CDR3 here. D genes are given only for firm matches.

d_call j_call v_call cdr3_aa
- TRBJ1-3 TRBV27 ASSQGGTIY
TRBD1 TRBJ1-2 TRBV5-1 ASSLGARTGPYGYT
- TRBJ2-1 TRBV2 AGDGDTQGNEQF
TRBD2 TRBJ2-3 TRBV5-1 ASSSLHGGAVDTQY
- TRBJ2-1 TRBV11-1 ASSLAGGLYNEQF
TRBD1 TRBJ1-5 TRBV19 ASSIDPSGGRLQPQH
- TRBJ1-2 TRBV9 ASSTDAGIWGYT
- TRBJ2-7 TRBV11-1 ASSLRGFKAYEQY
- TRBJ1-5 TRBV27 ASSFQVNQPQH
- TRBJ2-6 TRBV18 ASSPTTGHTGANVLT
- TRBJ1-5 TRBV30 AWSASQGESQPQH